This T cell receptor beta chain appears in the sequencing data of a study of blood T cell repertoires in COVID-19. Some clones are missing from TCRdb's copy, which holds only in-frame ones; the method was immunoSEQ multiplex PCR. The sample consists of approximately 230,000 clones, about nine tenths of them appearing once. The CDR3 has 13 amino acids. With 5 bases removed from V and 3 bases from J, the gap between germline ends came to 9 bases. The germline V gene encodes CDR1 MNHEY and CDR2 SMNVEV (reference sequence). The chain combines TRBV27 with TRBJ2-3; D uncertain. Sequencing was carried out using peripheral blood. This TCR derives from a man aged 25 to 45 who had recovered from COVID-19. The CDR3 loop reads CASSLPLTDTQYF. The CDR3 DNA follows: TGTGCCAGCAGTCTCCCCCTTACAGATACGCAGTATTTT.